Listed below are T cell receptor beta chains from one sample, sequenced in a study of tumor-infiltrating lymphocytes in primary liver carcinoma. Using its own MiXCR run on the multiplex PCR reads, TCRdb lists one record per CDR3 protein. Of 90,000 to 150,000 distinct CDR3 sequences listed, roughly 75% are singletons. Material for sequencing was tumor-adjacent normal liver tissue. These receptor sequences come from a woman aged 60-75 years with primary liver carcinoma and hepatitis B virus infection. Both conserved end residues are trimmed from each CDR3.

j_gene: TRBJ2-1
v_gene: TRBV29-1
CDR3aa: SVEGALAPEWNEQF

j_gene: TRBJ2-1
v_gene: TRBV4-2
CDR3aa: TSCQPGREQF

j_gene: TRBJ1-2
v_gene: TRBV4-2
CDR3aa: ASSQGPPGGSYCYT

j_gene: TRBJ1-1
v_gene: TRBV7-8
CDR3aa: ASSIILGAGAF

j_gene: TRBJ1-2
v_gene: TRBV6-5
CDR3aa: ASSWGTGGGYT

j_gene: TRBJ1-5
v_gene: TRBV6-6
CDR3aa: ANRESGDNQPQH

j_gene: TRBJ2-1
v_gene: TRBV28
CDR3aa: ASSLGEMAGNEQF

j_gene: TRBJ2-5
v_gene: TRBV29-1
CDR3aa: SAVLVGETQY

j_gene: TRBJ2-6
v_gene: TRBV28
CDR3aa: ANSPGQGGAHYSGANVLT

j_gene: TRBJ2-3
v_gene: TRBV12-3/TRBV12-4
CDR3aa: ASSDTDTHY

j_gene: TRBJ2-5
v_gene: TRBV11-2
CDR3aa: ASSLGVGHTQY

j_gene: TRBJ2-1
v_gene: TRBV11-2
CDR3aa: ARSFKGARANEQF

j_gene: TRBJ2-3
v_gene: TRBV28
CDR3aa: ASSLTGNTDTQY

j_gene: TRBJ2-1
v_gene: TRBV12-5
CDR3aa: SSGSGREYNEQF

j_gene: TRBJ2-1
v_gene: TRBV7-9
CDR3aa: ANSPGPSGIDYEQF

j_gene: TRBJ2-7
v_gene: TRBV29-1
CDR3aa: SVSKGQPFEQY

j_gene: TRBJ2-2
v_gene: TRBV4-2
CDR3aa: ASSQALRAGGVIRELF

j_gene: TRBJ2-2
v_gene: TRBV12-3/TRBV12-4
CDR3aa: ASRTSGIGIGELF

j_gene: TRBJ2-3
v_gene: TRBV7-9
CDR3aa: ASRPARGRTGTQY

j_gene: TRBJ2-2
v_gene: TRBV6-2/TRBV6-3
CDR3aa: ASSLGTALNTGELF

j_gene: TRBJ2-2
v_gene: TRBV30
CDR3aa: AWSGTGVAGKLF

j_gene: TRBJ1-2
v_gene: TRBV4-1
CDR3aa: ASSQLRENYGYT

j_gene: TRBJ2-4
v_gene: TRBV29-1
CDR3aa: SATGNLAKNIQY

j_gene: TRBJ1-6
v_gene: TRBV7-8
CDR3aa: ASSLRGGNSPLH

j_gene: TRBJ2-3
v_gene: TRBV4-2
CDR3aa: ASSQVGGIDTQY

j_gene: TRBJ1-5
v_gene: TRBV7-9
CDR3aa: ASSYTRGLNQPQH

j_gene: TRBJ1-2
v_gene: TRBV12-3/TRBV12-4
CDR3aa: ASKDWGVPNYGYT

j_gene: TRBJ2-7
v_gene: TRBV29-1
CDR3aa: SVLGLAAQPYEQY

j_gene: TRBJ2-1
v_gene: TRBV19
CDR3aa: ASSISSGVAEYYNEQF

j_gene: TRBJ2-5
v_gene: TRBV12-3/TRBV12-4
CDR3aa: ASSLAERETQY

j_gene: TRBJ2-4
v_gene: TRBV4-1
CDR3aa: ASSQESTGGLKNIQY

j_gene: TRBJ2-2
v_gene: TRBV28
CDR3aa: ASSWVNTGELF

j_gene: TRBJ1-2
v_gene: TRBV4-1
CDR3aa: ASSQSDNYGYT

j_gene: TRBJ2-3
v_gene: TRBV6-2/TRBV6-3
CDR3aa: AGKKRDFPTDTQY

j_gene: TRBJ1-4
v_gene: TRBV5-4
CDR3aa: ASSLGGQGSNEKPL

j_gene: TRBJ2-2
v_gene: TRBV5-1
CDR3aa: TSSLVIGQNTGELF

j_gene: TRBJ2-1
v_gene: TRBV11-2
CDR3aa: ASSLDLWPWDFSEQF

j_gene: TRBJ1-1
v_gene: TRBV2
CDR3aa: ASREASGENTEAF

j_gene: TRBJ2-2
v_gene: TRBV30
CDR3aa: AWSDSAGVGTGGLF

j_gene: TRBJ1-4
v_gene: TRBV6-5
CDR3aa: ASTSGQGGTNEKLF

j_gene: TRBJ2-7
v_gene: TRBV4-1
CDR3aa: ASSQLTGISYGQY